This TCR beta chain was identified in a study of tissue T cells after allogeneic stem cell transplantation (dated by TCRdb to between 2021 and 2023). Background on the whole study: If a tissue had multiple samples, a pathologist reviewed H&E sections so that samples with histologically apparent lymphocytes got priority for sequencing. The study profiled TCR beta repertoires in many tissues obtained from research autopsies of patients with and without GVHD, and also in mouse models of GVHD. The human arm was conducted as a prospective observational study, and neither blinding nor randomization was performed.

The receptor library was made with the immunoSEQ multiplex PCR assay. Adaptive Biotechnologies performed TCRbeta CDR3 sequencing at survey depth and reported CDR3 sequences, V/J genes, productive frequency, and template counts. TCR beta CDR3 regions were amplified from genomic DNA rather than RNA. Processing in the source paper ran as follows. Jensen-Shannon divergence served to quantify pairwise repertoire overlap between tissues, with 0 meaning identical and 1 meaning complete divergence. Tissues were grouped by single-linkage agglomerative hierarchical clustering of pairwise JSD values, and the clustering results were shown as dendrograms. GLIPH2 was run on all patient samples with simulation_depth 1000, kmer_min_depth 3, cdr3_length_cutoff 8, keeping groups with more than two unique CDR3s. A standardized tissue-overlap score was calculated by extrapolating Jaccard GLIPH-group overlap across patients to a standard repertoire size of 1000 clones. To look at how diversity was associated with clinical or experimental variables, linear mixed-effect models were used, with tissue treated as a fixed effect and individual treated as a random effect. TCRdb re-hosts the immuneACCESS table, in-frame sequences only. Its copies lack some clones; in the studies checked, an unresolved V gene accounts for under half of them, and the cause for the rest is not known. V and J calls and clone size are copied from that table; D and trimming were computed from the DNA. This sample holds about 10,000 clones; 60% were observed only once. Roughly 9.6% of the sample goes to the ten largest clones.

CDR1 SGHDT and CDR2 YYEEEE were looked up in the germline V gene. Trimming takes 2 bases from V and 0 bases from J, and the germline ends sit 14 bases apart. The CDR3 contains 16 residues, cysteine and phenylalanine counted. The retained sequence is limited to the CDR3, 48 bases, with the frame set at the first base. Broader findings and caveats from the paper: No blood samples were available for the non-GVHD comparator patients. Within patients, how anatomically similar tissues were was a major factor shaping TCR repertoire composition, regardless of disease or transplant status. Which tissue TCRs were alloreactive or antigen-specific was not determined in the study, and some of the clones might have been host cells that persisted. Sampling depth was acknowledged as a limitation, and the patient cohort was both small and clinically heterogeneous. Only a few T cell clones appeared in more than one patient, yet motif-based clustering showed tissue-specific repertoire signatures that were shared between patients. In both patients and mice, T cells from blood and spleen covered only a limited part of the TCR repertoire found in tissues.

The time point label corresponds to: human tissue collected at research (rapid) autopsy. For comparison, three non-HCT patients with other cancers were selected retrospectively, each having at least five GI tract samples and no known GI disease at death. Autopsy tissues included GI sites from esophagus to rectum, liver, skin and lymphoid organs including spleen, after a median post-mortem interval of approximately nine hours. Each autopsy specimen was bisected, with one portion flash-frozen in liquid nitrogen and the remainder formalin-fixed, and the outer muscle layers of GI specimens were removed. Genomic DNA was extracted from frozen tissues using the Mag-Bind Blood & Tissue DNA HDQ 96 Kit on a Chemagic 360 or the DNeasy Blood & Tissue Kit. Because of concern about red blood cell contamination, the extracted DNA went through further purification with the Genomic DNA Clean & Concentrator-25 kit.

Taking its sample share into account, this clone is medium-sized (0.01 to 0.1%). Its antigen remains undetermined. Per-nucleotide qualities are absent, and no much larger clonotype sits a single base away. This sample comprised tissue from the jejunum, obtained at autopsy. The V and J segments used are TRBV5-6 and TRBJ1-1; TRBD1 is possibly the D segment (6 matching bases). The TCR comes from a woman between 18 and 49 years old with breast cancer. The sequenced DNA is TGTGCCAGCAGCTTTAGGTCAGGGGCCATGAACACTGAAGCTTTCTTT. This yields the protein CASSFRSGAMNTEAFF.